This TCR beta chain was captured by sequencing in a study of blood T cell repertoires in COVID-19. Study at large: Sources were T cells, B-cell-depleted T cells, or PBMCs; the material itself was cDNA or gDNA.

Germline-derived CDR1 and CDR2 are ENHRY and SYGVKD. The V gene lost 5 bases and the J gene lost 8 bases, with 12 bases spanning the gap. This CDR3 spans 12 amino acids. Assignment of participants to cohorts was predicated upon participant-reported clinical history. Donors in Cohort 3 counted as recovered after two negative PCRs, clearance, or symptom resolution. Assay used: immunoSEQ multiplex PCR; TCRdb lists only in-frame clones, some missing. The top ten hold roughly 0.8% of the sample, which has 150,000 to 200,000 clones, approximately 91% seen once. The gene calls are TRBV10-3 and TRBJ1-1, with D tentatively TRBD1 (6 bases). This TCR derives from a woman aged 18-29 years who had recovered from COVID-19. Sequencing was performed on PBMCs or T cells enriched from blood (not recorded which). The CDR3 nucleotides read TGTGCCATCAGTCCTTCGGACAGCGAAGCTTTCTTT. Protein product: CAISPSDSEAFF.